This TCR beta chain was sequenced in a study of PD-L1 blockade in urothelial cancer. Germline assignment: CDR1 SGHRS and CDR2 YFSETQ. V lost 6 bases, J lost 5 bases, and 5 bases stayed unmatched. This CDR3 has 14 amino acids. Some clones are missing from TCRdb's copy, which holds only in-frame ones; the method was immunoSEQ multiplex PCR. The data contain about 56,000 clones, over 75% of them singletons. Time point of the sample: pretreatment peripheral blood. The sequence came from a man aged 65 to 85 with urothelial cancer. V gene TRBV5-1 combines with J gene TRBJ2-1; TRBD1 matches at 10 bases. Source: PBMCs, taken around atezolizumab (anti-PD-L1) treatment. The CDR3 sequence: CASKTGGADNEQFF. The DNA of the CDR3 is TGCGCCAGCAAGACAGGGGGCGCCGACAATGAGCAGTTCTTC.